The T cell receptor (beta chain) described here comes from a study of T cell repertoires in cytomegalovirus infection. Points from the study as a whole: HLA-C-restricted, CMV-specific TCR beta clonotypes were dominant ex vivo.

TCRdb used MiXCR to reprocess the reads, holding one entry per CDR3 protein. The data hold approximately 600,000 distinct CDR3 sequences, with under 45% observed a single time. Only a few counts were recorded for this clonotype. Its cognate antigen is unknown. The CDR3 totals 13 residues. V lost 3 bases to trimming and J lost 0 bases, with 4 bases between them. Germline CDR1 and CDR2: LGHNT and FRNRAP. The TCR was taken from a human donor in good health (CMV status not recorded). Some clones in this sample may be carry-over from other donors' samples. The rearrangement joins TRBV12-5 to TRBJ2-3, with D unresolved. The sample here was cultured PBMCs, taken from culture after CMV antigen stimulation. CDR3 nucleotide sequence: TGTGCTAGTGGTTTTCGGAGCACAGATACGCAGTATTTT. Its translation: CASGFRSTDTQYF.